This entry lists 24 T cell receptor beta chains sequenced from one sample in a study of T cell responses to AZD1222 COVID-19 vaccine. Only in-frame clones appear in the TCRdb table, and some are missing; sequencing was by immunoSEQ multiplex PCR. The sample includes 75,000 to 95,000 clones, roughly 90% of them seen just once. The sequenced sample was peripheral blood, obtained 28 days after the second AZD1222 dose. The receptors stem from an adult who received the AZD1222 COVID-19 vaccine.

The genes are TRBV19 and TRBJ2-7; no reliable D call. Germline CDR1 reads LNHDA; CDR2 reads SQIVND (reference sequence). The CDR3 is 8 residues long. The ends were cut back, 10 bases at V and 6 bases at J, with 4 bases in the middle. The CDR3 coding sequence is TGTGCCATCCCCGAGCAGTACTTC. Amino acid sequence: CAIPEQYF.

This chain connects TRBV7-2 to TRBJ2-1; no definite D call. With 3 bases removed from V and 8 bases from J, the gap between germline ends came to 8 bases. The CDR3 is made up of 12 amino acids. CDR1 is SGHTA, CDR2 FQGNSA, per germline. The CDR3 reads CASSFLSDEQFF. The CDR3 bases are TGTGCCAGCAGCTTTCTTAGTGATGAGCAGTTCTTC.

The chain joins TRBV7-9 to TRBJ1-6, with 11 bases matching TRBD1. Trimming at V came to 5 bases and at J to 9 bases, leaving 6 bases not matched to a gene. This CDR3 contains 15 residues. The germline V gene encodes CDR1 SEHNR and CDR2 FQNEAQ (reference sequence). CDR3 residues: CASSPPGQGVSPLHF. For the CDR3, the DNA is TGTGCCAGCAGCCCTCCGGGACAGGGGGTTTCACCCCTCCACTTT.

V is TRBV13 and J is TRBJ1-2, with D perhaps matching TRBD1 (6 bases). In germline, CDR1 is PRHDT, CDR2 FYEKMQ (reference sequence). This CDR3 has 14 residues. The V end lost 5 bases, the J end lost 7 bases, and 17 bases lay between the germline ends. The CDR3: CASSASTGFGGYTF. The CDR3 DNA reads as TGTGCCAGCAGCGCTAGTACAGGGTTTGGTGGCTACACCTTC.

The chain uses TRBV28 and TRBJ2-7; 7 bases fit TRBD1. The CDR3 contains 18 residues. Unmatched junction bases numbered 18, after V lost 6 bases and J lost 1 base. Germline V gives CDR1 MDHEN, CDR2 SYDVKM. The CDR3 bases are TGTGCCAGCAGACCTGGGACAGCCATGACCGTGATTTCCTACGAGCAGTACTTC. Amino acid sequence: CASRPGTAMTVISYEQYF.

The rearrangement uses TRBV18 and TRBJ2-7; D possibly matches TRBD1 or TRBD2 (5 bases each). V lost 1 base and J lost 7, with 14 bases in between. The CDR3 totals 14 residues. Germline V lookup: CDR1 KGHSH, CDR2 LQKENI. CDR3 in amino acids: CASSPLPGPMEQYF. The CDR3 bases are TGTGCCAGCTCACCACTACCGGGACCAATGGAGCAGTACTTC.

This sequence joins TRBV19 and TRBJ2-1, with 13 bases fitting TRBD2. CDR3 length equals 16 residues. The J segment lost 10 bases and the V segment lost 5 bases, leaving 11 bases of the junction unmatched. From germline, CDR1 is LNHDA and CDR2 SQIVND (reference sequence). This CDR3 is CASSARTSGSIGEQFF. DNA of the CDR3: TGTGCCAGTAGTGCCCGGACTAGCGGGAGTATTGGGGAGCAGTTCTTC.

This clone appeared a single time. This chain links TRBV29-1 with TRBJ2-2; D is ambiguous. Trimming took off 4 bases at V and 3 bases at J, with 18 bases between the two ends. This CDR3 is built from 16 residues. Germline loops: CDR1 SQVTM, CDR2 ANQGSEA. In DNA form, the CDR3 reads TGCAGCGTTGGGGGTCCGAGTGGTCCCTACACCGGGGAGCTGTTTTTT. Its protein is CSVGGPSGPYTGELFF.

J is TRBJ2-1 and V is TRBV3-1 (or the pseudogene TRBV3-2), with 9 bases lining up with TRBD2. Trimming took 0 bases from V and 6 from J; bases not matched to a gene: 6. The CDR3 has 16 residues. Germline V gene data show CDR1 as LGHDT and CDR2 as YNNKEL (reference sequence). Here the CDR3 DNA reads TGTGCCAGCAGCCAAGAGCTTCCGCGGGGGGGCAATGAGCAGTTCTTC. Residues: CASSQELPRGGNEQFF.

This chain connects TRBV28 to TRBJ1-6; TRBD1 might be the D (5 bases). This CDR3 has 15 amino acids. Trimming took 3 bases from V and 5 from J, leaving 11 bases between them. CDR1 is MDHEN, CDR2 SYDVKM, per germline. The CDR3 sequence: CASSLGRRNNSPLHF. The CDR3 DNA sequence: TGTGCCAGCAGTTTGGGACGCAGGAATAATTCACCCCTCCACTTT.

The rearrangement links TRBV24-1 to TRBJ2-2; tentatively, D is TRBD1 (5 bases). This CDR3 has 15 amino acids. Trimming took off 3 bases at V and 1 base at J, with 8 bases between the two ends. Germline-derived CDR1 and CDR2 are KGHDR and SFDVKD. The CDR3 region has the DNA TGTGCCACCAGTGATCCCACAGGGAACACCGGGGAGCTGTTTTTT. Its protein product is CATSDPTGNTGELFF.

This sequence joins TRBV11-2 and TRBJ2-7; tentatively, D is TRBD2 (6 bases). V was pared by 1 base and J by 1 base, with 14 bases between. Per the germline V gene, CDR1 is SGHAT and CDR2 is FQNNGV. The CDR3 is 16 amino acids. The CDR3 loop is CASSLVGGYGSYEQYF. The CDR3 DNA reads as TGTGCCAGCAGCTTAGTGGGAGGATACGGTTCCTACGAGCAGTACTTC.

The V call is TRBV10-2, the J call TRBJ2-3; TRBD2 matches 13 bases. The CDR3 has 14 amino acids. The germline gives CDR1 WSHSY, CDR2 SAAADI. The J segment lost 5 bases and the V segment lost 8 bases, leaving 4 bases of the junction unmatched. CDR3 sequence: CASRLAGGVDTQYF. CDR3 coding DNA: TGCGCCAGCCGACTAGCGGGAGGCGTAGATACGCAGTATTTT.

This chain joins TRBV9 and TRBJ2-1, with 7 bases lining up with TRBD2. V was pared by 4 bases and J by 1 base, with 8 bases of the junction left unmatched. Germline lookup yields CDR1 SGDLS and CDR2 YYNGEE. The CDR3 loop spans 16 amino acids. This CDR3 is CASSKGASGSYNEQFF. CDR3 bases: TGTGCCAGCAGCAAAGGGGCTAGCGGATCCTACAATGAGCAGTTCTTC.

The V call is TRBV28, the J call TRBJ1-4, with D possibly matching TRBD1 (5 bases). The CDR3 totals 14 residues. V was trimmed by 6 bases and J by 8 bases, leaving 16 bases between them. The germline gives CDR1 MDHEN, CDR2 SYDVKM. The CDR3 is CASSTPGGWEKLFF. In DNA form, the CDR3 reads TGTGCCAGCAGCACCCCCGGGGGTTGGGAAAAACTGTTTTTT. Full variable domain (missing parts from reference TRBV28 and TRBJ1-4): DVKVTQSSRYLVKRTGEKVFLECVQDMDHENMFWYRQDPGLGLRLIYFSYDVKMKEKGDIPEGYSVSREKKERFSLILESASTNQTSMYLCASSTPGGWEKLFFGSGTQLSVL.

The V and J genes are TRBV15 and TRBJ2-5; perhaps TRBD1 as D (5 bases). Germline-derived CDR1 and CDR2 are LNHNV and YYDKDF (reference sequence). V lost 1 base and J lost 2, with 8 bases in between. The CDR3 spans 14 residues. The CDR3 nucleotides are TGTGCCACCAGCAGAGGCAGGGCGCAAGAGACCCAGTACTTC. It yields the protein CATSRGRAQETQYF.

V gene TRBV5-1 combines with J gene TRBJ1-3; D uncertain. The germline CDR1 and CDR2 sequences are SGHRS and YFSETQ. Between the trimmed V and J ends, which lost 5 bases and 0 bases, there was a span of 15 bases. The CDR3 length is 16 residues. CDR3 amino acids: CASSYSTESSGNTIYF. The CDR3 DNA reads TGCGCCAGCAGTTACTCAACGGAAAGCTCTGGAAACACCATATATTTT.

This chain connects TRBV7-9 to TRBJ2-3, with TRBD2 matching over 7 bases. CDR1 is SEHNR and CDR2 is FQNEAQ in the germline V gene (reference sequence). V trimming: 2 bases; J trimming: 2 bases; junction bases outside the gene matches: 4. The CDR3 is 15 residues long. The CDR3 nucleotides are TGTGCCAGCAGCTTACAGCGGGGCTTCACAGATACGCAGTATTTT. Translating gives CASSLQRGFTDTQYF.

V and J are TRBV28 and TRBJ2-3; D call uncertain. Trimming removed 5 bases from V and 0 bases from J, with 12 bases in between. The CDR3 length is 15 residues. Per the germline V gene, CDR1 is MDHEN and CDR2 is SYDVKM. For the CDR3, the DNA is TGTGCCAGCAGTAACGTCGGTGGGAGCACAGATACGCAGTATTTT. Its protein is CASSNVGGSTDTQYF.

This chain joins TRBV9 and TRBJ2-2; D is possibly TRBD1 (6 bases). The germline V gene encodes CDR1 SGDLS and CDR2 YYNGEE. The CDR3 loop spans 17 amino acids. The germline V and J ends were trimmed by 0 bases and 2 bases, with 14 bases remaining between them. The CDR3 loop is CASSVGVGGINTGELFF. In nucleotides, the CDR3 is TGTGCCAGCAGCGTAGGGGTAGGGGGTATCAACACCGGGGAGCTGTTTTTT.

The chain employs TRBV19 and TRBJ1-5; TRBD1 matches at 7 bases. Trimming removed 6 bases from V and 5 bases from J; junction bases left unmatched: 10. In germline, CDR1 is LNHDA, CDR2 SQIVND (reference sequence). The CDR3 runs to 15 residues. The CDR3 nucleotides read TGTGCCAGTAGCCCCGACAGGGAGTACGATCAGCCCCAGCATTTT. Encoded protein: CASSPDREYDQPQHF. The entire variable domain, with the rest obtained from reference TRBV19 and TRBJ1-5, is as follows: DGGITQSPKYLFRKEGQNVTLSCEQNLNHDAMYWYRQDPGQGLRLIYYSQIVNDFQKGDIAEGYSVSREKKESFPLTVTSAQKNPTAFYLCASSPDREYDQPQHFGDGTRLSIL.

This clone was observed a single time. This chain links TRBV16 with TRBJ2-2, with D possibly TRBD2 on 5 matching bases. The CDR3 contains 16 residues. The ends were cut back, 2 bases at V and 0 bases at J, with 10 bases in the middle. CDR1 is KGHSY and CDR2 is FQNENV in the germline V gene. In nucleotides, the CDR3 is TGTGCCAGCAGCCAAACGGTGCGGGCGAACACCGGGGAGCTGTTTTTT. Translating it yields CASSQTVRANTGELFF.

The V gene is TRBV18, the J gene TRBJ2-1; D call uncertain. CDR3 length: 14 residues. With 2 bases removed from V and 5 bases from J, the gap between germline ends came to 10 bases. Germline values: CDR1 KGHSH, CDR2 LQKENI. CDR3 sequence (DNA): TGTGCCAGCTCACCAGAGGTTTCGGACAATGAGCAGTTCTTC. It translates to CASSPEVSDNEQFF.

This chain links TRBV28 with TRBJ1-1; D may be TRBD1 (6 bases). Germline V gene sequence: CDR1 MDHEN, CDR2 SYDVKM. V lost 8 bases, J lost 1 base, and 17 bases lay in between. CDR3 size: 15 residues. Here the CDR3 reads CASDTMDRSNTEAFF. The CDR3 region has the DNA TGTGCCAGCGACACTATGGACAGATCGAACACTGAAGCTTTCTTT.